The 3 T cell receptor beta chains in this list originate from one sample, sequenced in a study of metastatic and nonmetastatic thyroid tumors. No patient had received any treatment before thyroid surgery. Using MiXCR, TCRdb re-called clones from the PCR reads. The sample yields fewer than 20,000 clones, roughly 27% seen once. Sequences were obtained from tumor tissue. These receptors were obtained from a male donor with papillary thyroid cancer or a benign thyroid nodule (not recorded which). Some clones in this sample may be carry-over from other donors' samples.

The table lists this clone with a few counts. This chain uses TRBV28 with TRBJ1-1; D gene uncertain. This CDR3 has 12 residues. Trimming took off 6 bases at V and 3 bases at J, with 8 bases between the two ends. Germline-derived CDR1 and CDR2 are MDHEN and SYDVKM. The CDR3 region is CASSVSYTEAFF. The DNA for the CDR3 is TGTGCCAGCAGCGTTAGTTACACTGAAGCTTTCTTT.

The gene calls are TRBV4-2 and TRBJ2-3; D is undetermined. The CDR3 length is 15 residues. Trimming took 5 bases from V and 2 from J, leaving 14 bases between them. CDR1 is LGHNA and CDR2 is YNFKEQ in the germline V gene. The DNA for the CDR3 is TGTGCCAGCAGCTCGGGTGAGCTTCTCACAGATACGCAGTATTTT. Protein product: CASSSGELLTDTQYF.

V usage is TRBV7-2 and J usage is TRBJ2-7; D remains unclear. V lost 5 bases, J lost 4 bases, and 15 bases lay in between. The CDR3 loop spans 14 amino acids. Germline V CDR1 and CDR2: SGHTA, FQGNSA. CDR3 in amino acids: CASSRTGTVYEQYF. CDR3 DNA: TGTGCCAGCAGCCGGACGGGTACGGTGTACGAGCAGTACTTC.